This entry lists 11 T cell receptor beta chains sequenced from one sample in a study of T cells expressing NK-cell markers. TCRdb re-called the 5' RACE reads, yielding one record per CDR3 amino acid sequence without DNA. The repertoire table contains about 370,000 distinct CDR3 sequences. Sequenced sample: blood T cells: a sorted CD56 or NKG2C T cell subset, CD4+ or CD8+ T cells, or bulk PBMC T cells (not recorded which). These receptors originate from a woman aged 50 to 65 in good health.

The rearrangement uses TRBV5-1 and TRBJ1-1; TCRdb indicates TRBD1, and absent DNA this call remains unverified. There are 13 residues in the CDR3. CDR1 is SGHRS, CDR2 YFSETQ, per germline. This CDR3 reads CASSPDGGGEAFF.

The CDR3 reads CAVMGDRYGYTF. The chain links TRBV10-3 to TRBJ1-2; TCRdb's assignment of TRBD1 cannot be checked, as there is no DNA. The CDR3 extends over 12 amino acids. Germline V gives CDR1 ENHRY, CDR2 SYGVKD.

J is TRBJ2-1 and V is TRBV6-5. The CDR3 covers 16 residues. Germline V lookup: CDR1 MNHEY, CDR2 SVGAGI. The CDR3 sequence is CASSYATGTFPIEQFF.

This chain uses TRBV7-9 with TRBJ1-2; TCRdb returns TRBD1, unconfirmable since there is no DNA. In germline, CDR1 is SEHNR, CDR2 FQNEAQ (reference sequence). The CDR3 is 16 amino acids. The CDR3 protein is CASSSPGQGALYGYTF.

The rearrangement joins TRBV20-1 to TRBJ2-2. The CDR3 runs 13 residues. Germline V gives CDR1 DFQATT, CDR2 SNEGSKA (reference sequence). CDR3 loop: CSARDPRWGELFF.

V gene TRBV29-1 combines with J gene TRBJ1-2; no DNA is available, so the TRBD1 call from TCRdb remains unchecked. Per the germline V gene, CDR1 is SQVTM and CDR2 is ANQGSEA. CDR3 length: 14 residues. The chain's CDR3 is CSVGERDEAYGYTF.

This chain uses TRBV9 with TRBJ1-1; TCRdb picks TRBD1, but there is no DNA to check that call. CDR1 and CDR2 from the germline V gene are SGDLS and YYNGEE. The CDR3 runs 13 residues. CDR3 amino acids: CASSEQGIAEAFF.

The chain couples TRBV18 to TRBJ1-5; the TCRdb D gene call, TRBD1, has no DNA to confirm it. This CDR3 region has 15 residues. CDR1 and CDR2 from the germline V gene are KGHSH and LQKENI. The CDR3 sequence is CASSQDRGASQPQHF.

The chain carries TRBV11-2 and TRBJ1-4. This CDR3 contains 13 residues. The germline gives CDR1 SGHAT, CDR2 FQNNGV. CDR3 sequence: CASSLDGDEKLFF.

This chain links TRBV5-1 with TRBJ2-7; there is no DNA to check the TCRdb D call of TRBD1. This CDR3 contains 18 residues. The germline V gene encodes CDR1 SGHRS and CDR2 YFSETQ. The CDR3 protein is CASSSPSSGTGSSYEQYF.

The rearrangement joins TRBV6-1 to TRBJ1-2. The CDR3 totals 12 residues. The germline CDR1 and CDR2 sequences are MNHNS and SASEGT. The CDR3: CASWSAVRGYTF.